This T cell receptor beta chain was found in a study of CD8+ T cells in alopecia areata. This clone was seen only a few times. Treatment reported: oral pan-JAK inhibitor, 5-10 mg twice daily. This CDR3 is 14 amino acids long. In germline, CDR1 is SQVTM, CDR2 ANQGSEA. V trimming: 7 bases; J trimming: 0 bases; junction bases outside the gene matches: 3. RNA, once extracted, was reverse transcribed into cDNA for use as the sequencing template. The data were produced by immunoSEQ multiplex PCR, yet TCRdb's version contains in-frame clones alone and is incomplete. In the table there are about 210,000 clones, over 60% of which are singletons.

The sample consisted of CD4+ T cells sorted from blood, taken at week 4, from a patient treated with tofacitinib. The sequence derives from a human donor with alopecia areata. The gene calls are TRBV29-1 and TRBJ1-1; 12 bases agree with TRBD1. The CDR3 bases are TGCAGCGGCGGGACAGGGGGCGTGAACACTGAAGCTTTCTTT. Translating gives CSGGTGGVNTEAFF. The variable domain in full, with the rest retrieved from reference TRBV29-1 and TRBJ1-1, is SAVISQKPSRDICQRGTSLTIQCQVDSQVTMMFWYRQQPGQSLTLIATANQGSEATYESGFVIDKFPISRPNLTFSTLTVSNMSPEDSSIYLCSGGTGGVNTEAFFGQGTRLTVV.